This TCR beta chain was documented in a study of vaccination and CD4 T cells after COVID-19. About the research overall: Six males and four females, two of them Hispanic, were enrolled as convalescents. Researchers treated control cultures with a CEFX pool, an HIV-1 Nef pool, or no peptide.

Sequence data for DNA of cultured CD4+ T cells were generated by the Oncomine TCR Beta short-read assay. One entry per CDR3 protein, called by TCRdb with MiXCR from the PCR reads. This repertoire shows 16,000 or so distinct CDR3 sequences, roughly 51% found once; its top ten account for 7.2%. Trimming cost V 0 bases and J 1 base, with 13 bases left between them. Germline loops: CDR1 LNHNV, CDR2 YYDKDF (reference sequence). The CDR3 is made up of 17 amino acids. Specified treatment: approximately 10-day PBMC culture with coronavirus spike peptide pools or control peptides (ViraFEST assay). PCR-confirmed positives ranged from March to December 2020, preceding US Alpha, Beta and Delta variants. As for this clonotype: As yet, its antigen is unknown.

The rearrangement uses TRBV15 and TRBJ1-3; tentative D call: TRBD1 (5 bases). The sequenced sample was CD4+ T cells from blood, cultured in vitro, obtained before SARS-CoV-2 vaccination. This TCR was sampled from a human donor who had recovered from COVID-19. Here the CDR3 reads CATSRDNFRGSGNTIYF. For the CDR3, the DNA is TGTGCCACCAGCAGAGATAACTTTCGGGGGTCTGGAAACACCATATATTTT.